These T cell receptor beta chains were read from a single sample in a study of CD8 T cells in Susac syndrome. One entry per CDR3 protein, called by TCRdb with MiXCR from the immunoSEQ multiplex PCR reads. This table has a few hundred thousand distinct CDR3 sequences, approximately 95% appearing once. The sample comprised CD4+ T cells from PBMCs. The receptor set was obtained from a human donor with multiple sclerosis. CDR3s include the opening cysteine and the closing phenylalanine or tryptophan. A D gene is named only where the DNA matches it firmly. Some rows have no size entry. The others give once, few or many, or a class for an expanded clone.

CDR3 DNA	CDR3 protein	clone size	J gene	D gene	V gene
TGTGCCTGGAGTTCCGGGACGGTAAATCAGCCCCAGCATTTT	CAWSSGTVNQPQHF	once	TRBJ1-5	NA	TRBV30
TGCAGTACTCAGGGGTGGGGATTAAGGACTGAAGCTTTCTTT	CSTQGWGLRTEAFF	NA	TRBJ1-1	NA	TRBV20-1
TGCAGTGCTAGAGTTGGGAGCTCGAACACCGGGGAGCTGTTTTTT	CSARVGSSNTGELFF	NA	TRBJ2-2	NA	TRBV20-1
TGCAGTGCTAGTCTCCTAGCTCAAGAGACCCAGTACTTC	CSASLLAQETQYF	once	TRBJ2-5	NA	TRBV20-1
TGTGCCAGTAGTACTTCAGGGGCGCAGCCCCAGCATTTT	CASSTSGAQPQHF	NA	TRBJ1-5	NA	TRBV19
TGCAGCGTTGAAGATCCCCTAGCGGGGGGGAAACAAGAGACCCAGTACTTC	CSVEDPLAGGKQETQYF	NA	TRBJ2-5	TRBD2	TRBV29-1
TGCGCCAGCAGTAAGGGACGGATCTACAATGAGCAGTTCTTC	CASSKGRIYNEQFF	NA	TRBJ2-1	NA	TRBV5-1
TGTGCCAGCAGCTTGGCTTCGGGGAGCTACAATGAGCAGTTCTTC	CASSLASGSYNEQFF	NA	TRBJ2-1	NA	TRBV5-4
TGTGCCAGCAGTGAATCCCTAGCGGGTCCCAGGCGGGAGACCCAGTACTTC	CASSESLAGPRRETQYF	NA	TRBJ2-5	TRBD2	TRBV25-1
TGCAGCGGGTCGACAGGGTCTGGAAACACCATATATTTT	CSGSTGSGNTIYF	NA	TRBJ1-3	TRBD1	TRBV29-1
TGTGCCAGCAGTGGAGGGGGGAATTACAATGAGCAGTTCTTC	CASSGGGNYNEQFF	NA	TRBJ2-1	NA	TRBV7-9
TGCAGCGTAAGTCAGGGGCGCAATCAGCCCCAGCATTTT	CSVSQGRNQPQHF	NA	TRBJ1-5	NA	TRBV29-1
TGCAGCGTTGAAGTGGATAGCAATCAGCCCCAGCATTTT	CSVEVDSNQPQHF	NA	TRBJ1-5	NA	TRBV29-1
TGTGCCTGGAGTGCGGACAGGCTACAAGAGACCCAGTACTTC	CAWSADRLQETQYF	NA	TRBJ2-5	TRBD1	TRBV30
TGTGCCAGCAGCCGTTACGGGACTAGCGGGGGGGCAGAGACCCAGTACTTC	CASSRYGTSGGAETQYF	NA	TRBJ2-5	TRBD2	TRBV7-3
TGTGCCGCGGCTCTCGACTCCTACAATGAGCAGTTCTTC	CAAALDSYNEQFF	NA	TRBJ2-1	NA	TRBV30
TGTGCCAGCAGTTCTATTCCCAGGGGGCAGCCCCAGCATTTT	CASSSIPRGQPQHF	NA	TRBJ1-5	TRBD1	TRBV12-3/TRBV12-4
TGTGCCAGCAGTTTATTTGCCCAAGAGACCCAGTACTTC	CASSLFAQETQYF	NA	TRBJ2-5	NA	TRBV12-3/TRBV12-4
TGTGCCAGCACCCAGGGACAGGGAAACTATGGCTACACCTTC	CASTQGQGNYGYTF	NA	TRBJ1-2	TRBD1	TRBV9
TGTGCCAGCAGTATCGTGGCAGCGAACTATGGCTACACCTTC	CASSIVAANYGYTF	NA	TRBJ1-2	NA	TRBV12-3/TRBV12-4
TGTGCCAGCAGTTTTAAACTTCGGGCAGATACGCAGTATTTT	CASSFKLRADTQYF	NA	TRBJ2-3	NA	TRBV12-3/TRBV12-4
TGTGCCAGCACGCGGACAGGGCTGAATGGCTACACCTTC	CASTRTGLNGYTF	NA	TRBJ1-2	TRBD1	TRBV2
TGCAGCGTTGGTAATTTGCCCCAGACATACAATGAGCAGTTCTTC	CSVGNLPQTYNEQFF	NA	TRBJ2-1	NA	TRBV29-1
TGCAGCGTTGTTCACCCCACTGAAGCTTTCTTT	CSVVHPTEAFF	NA	TRBJ1-1	NA	TRBV29-1
TGTGCCAGCAGTCCCTCGATTAGTGGCTACACCTTC	CASSPSISGYTF	NA	TRBJ1-2	NA	TRBV12-3/TRBV12-4
TGTGCCAGCAGTGAAGCAGAGAGGACCGGGGAGCTGTTTTTT	CASSEAERTGELFF	NA	TRBJ2-2	NA	TRBV2
TGTGCCAGCAGCCGGCTGGGGGTTTCCGAGCAGTACTTC	CASSRLGVSEQYF	NA	TRBJ2-7	NA	TRBV3-1
TGTGCCAGCAGCGACGCCAGGGTTGGTCAGCCCCAGCATTTT	CASSDARVGQPQHF	NA	TRBJ1-5	NA	TRBV3-1
TGTGCCACCAGCAGTAGGGACAGGGGGGTTCTGAACACCGGGGAGCTGTTTTTT	CATSSRDRGVLNTGELFF	NA	TRBJ2-2	TRBD1	TRBV15
TGCAGTGCTAGAGAAAGGGTTGCGGCTCATGCCTACACCTTC	CSARERVAAHAYTF	once	TRBJ1-2	NA	TRBV20-1
TGTGCCAGCAGCCGACAGGGGGCAAGCTCAGATACGCAGTATTTT	CASSRQGASSDTQYF	NA	TRBJ2-3	TRBD1	TRBV7-3
TGCAGTGCTAGAGGCGTACAGGGGCAAGAGACCCAGTACTTC	CSARGVQGQETQYF	NA	TRBJ2-5	TRBD1	TRBV20-1
TGTGCCAGCAGTGAAATTGGGGCCAACGTCCTGACTTTC	CASSEIGANVLTF	NA	TRBJ2-6	NA	TRBV6-1
TGTGCCAGCAGTTTGGGACAGGGCTACAATCAGCCCCAGCATTTT	CASSLGQGYNQPQHF	NA	TRBJ1-5	TRBD1	TRBV27
TGTGCCAGCAGCCCGGGGTTGGTGTCGGAGCAAGAGACCCAGTACTTC	CASSPGLVSEQETQYF	NA	TRBJ2-5	NA	TRBV3-1
TGTGCCAGCAGGGCTTGGGACGACACCGGGGAGCTGTTTTTT	CASRAWDDTGELFF	NA	TRBJ2-2	NA	TRBV12-3/TRBV12-4
TGCAGTGCTAGCCAAGGGACAACTAACTATGGCTACACCTTC	CSASQGTTNYGYTF	NA	TRBJ1-2	NA	TRBV20-1
TGCAGCGTTGAAGATCGAGGACAGTCCTATGGCTACACCTTC	CSVEDRGQSYGYTF	NA	TRBJ1-2	NA	TRBV29-1
TGCAGTGCTCAGACTAGCGGGGGGCCTAACAATGAGCAGTTCTTC	CSAQTSGGPNNEQFF	NA	TRBJ2-1	TRBD2	TRBV20-1
TGTGCCAGCAGCTGGGACCCGGGGAGGACTGAAGCTTTCTTT	CASSWDPGRTEAFF	NA	TRBJ1-1	NA	TRBV5-6
TGCAGTGCTAGAGATCCAAGAGTAGAGACCCAGTACTTC	CSARDPRVETQYF	NA	TRBJ2-5	NA	TRBV20-1
TGTGCCATCACGAAGAAGACAGGTCTGGGTGAGCAGTACTTC	CAITKKTGLGEQYF	NA	TRBJ2-7	NA	TRBV6-1